The 27 T cell receptor beta chains in this list originate from one sample, sequenced in a study of T cells in Graves' hyperthyroidism and ophthalmopathy. Researchers amplified the TCR beta CDR3 regions from RNA transcripts. First-round RT-PCR of the TCR CDR3 relied on the HTBI primer set. TCRdb re-called the multiplex PCR reads with MiXCR, one entry per CDR3 protein. The sample has around 610,000 distinct CDR3 sequences; roughly 14% are singletons. Sequenced sample: blood. The receptors originated from a woman aged 40 to 55 with Graves' ophthalmopathy.

This clonotype was seen at least ten times. The CDR3 DNA follows: TGTGCCAGCAGCTTAGGGGCGAGCGAGCAGTACTTC. This gives the protein CASSLGASEQYF. This chain uses TRBV7-2 with TRBJ2-7; D not resolved. Per the germline V gene, CDR1 is SGHTA and CDR2 is FQGNSA. V was clipped by 1 base and J by 6 bases, with 7 bases between them. The CDR3 sequence is 12 residues long.

The gene calls are TRBV7-2 and TRBJ2-7; D gene unclear. Germline lookup yields CDR1 SGHTA and CDR2 FQGNSA. Deletions cut 0 bases from V and 12 bases from J, with 12 bases between. This CDR3 is 12 amino acids long. CDR3 in DNA: TGTGCCAGCAGCTTAGCGCGGACGGCGCGGTACTTC. The encoded protein is CASSLARTARYF.

This clonotype was found many times. CDR3 loop: CASSLSGQVNTEAFF. The CDR3 nucleotides read TGTGCCAGCAGCTTAAGCGGACAGGTGAACACTGAAGCTTTCTTT. The rearrangement links TRBV7-9 to TRBJ1-1; TRBD1 aligns across 7 bases. Germline V CDR1 and CDR2: SEHNR, FQNEAQ (reference sequence). With V trimmed by 2 bases and J by 0 bases, 3 bases remained unmatched. The CDR3 has 15 residues.

This clonotype was seen repeatedly, ten times or more. This rearrangement joins TRBV9 to TRBJ2-2; the D gene is possibly TRBD2 (5 bases). Germline lookup yields CDR1 SGDLS and CDR2 YYNGEE. Trimming shortened V by 0 bases and J by 4 bases, and 13 bases separated the two germline ends. CDR3 length: 16 amino acids. Here the CDR3 reads CASSVAGLPATGELFF. In DNA form, the CDR3 reads TGTGCCAGCAGCGTAGCAGGACTCCCCGCCACCGGGGAGCTGTTTTTT.

This clonotype has a count of ten or more. The chain is built from TRBV12-3 or TRBV12-4 and TRBJ2-7; 7 nucleotides align to TRBD2. V was pared by 4 bases and J by 5 bases, with 8 bases of the junction left unmatched. The CDR3 is 14 residues long. CDR3 loop: CASSSLGGRNEQYF. CDR3 nucleotides: TGTGCCAGCAGTTCCCTAGGCGGGAGAAACGAGCAGTACTTC.

The chain has TRBV24-1 and TRBJ2-5, with 11 nucleotides matching TRBD2. Unmatched junction bases numbered 4, after V lost 0 bases and J lost 5 bases. Germline loops: CDR1 KGHDR, CDR2 SFDVKD. This CDR3 is 16 amino acids long. CDR3 coding DNA: TGTGCCACCAGTGATTTGTCTAGCGGGAGGTTTGAGACCCAGTACTTC. It specifies CATSDLSSGRFETQYF.

In its sample, this clonotype was seen many times. The CDR3 loop reads CASSAKLAGAYEQYF. The CDR3 nucleotides are TGTGCCAGCTCAGCAAAACTAGCGGGAGCCTACGAGCAGTACTTC. The rearrangement joins TRBV18 to TRBJ2-7, with 11 positions matching TRBD2. CDR1 and CDR2 (germline): KGHSH, LQKENI. V gave up 5 bases and J gave up 2 bases; unmatched junction bases: 5. This CDR3 contains 15 residues.

The chain couples TRBV6-1 to TRBJ1-4; 7 bases agree with TRBD1. The trim removed 5 bases at V and 8 bases at J, leaving 8 bases unmatched. CDR1 is MNHNS, CDR2 SASEGT, per germline. The CDR3 sequence is 14 residues long. This chain's CDR3 is CASSRWDSQEKLFF. For the CDR3, the DNA is TGTGCCAGCAGTCGCTGGGACAGCCAAGAAAAACTGTTTTTT.

This clonotype was found many times. This chain links TRBV30 with TRBJ2-2; D remains unclear. Germline CDR1 GTSNPN, CDR2 SVGIG (reference sequence). The V and J ends lost 0 bases and 5 bases respectively, with 7 bases between them. This CDR3 has 13 amino acids. CDR3 in DNA: TGTGCCTGGAGTGTGACATGGACCGGGGAGCTGTTTTTT. Amino acid sequence: CAWSVTWTGELFF.

The chain uses TRBV28 and TRBJ1-3, with D tentatively TRBD1 (5 bases). From germline, CDR1 is MDHEN and CDR2 SYDVKM. V lost 6 bases and J lost 0, with 18 bases in between. The CDR3 spans 17 residues. The CDR3 protein is CASRLGRDVPSGNTIYF. CDR3 coding DNA: TGTGCCAGCAGGTTGGGACGGGACGTACCCTCTGGAAACACCATATATTTT.

At least ten counts were recorded for this clonotype. The J gene is TRBJ1-1, the V gene TRBV6-5; D unresolved. Germline V CDR1 and CDR2: MNHEY, SVGAGI. V shed 2 bases and J shed 5 bases, with 9 bases lying between them. The CDR3 runs to 13 residues. CDR3 sequence: CASSYPLGTEAFF. The CDR3 DNA follows: TGTGCCAGCAGTTACCCACTCGGGACTGAAGCTTTCTTT.

This clonotype was seen ten or more times. The rearrangement uses TRBV7-8 and TRBJ1-5; tentative D call: TRBD1 (6 bases). V was shortened by 5 bases and J by 4 bases, with 18 bases between the two germline ends. Germline V gives CDR1 SGHVS, CDR2 FQNEAQ. The CDR3 length is 16 residues. The chain's CDR3 is CASSTLGRGGNQPQHF. CDR3 nucleotides: TGTGCCAGCAGCACCCTCGGGCGAGGGGGGAATCAGCCCCAGCATTTT.

This clonotype came up many times. This chain uses TRBV7-3 with TRBJ2-2; D may be TRBD1 or TRBD2 (5 bases each). In germline, CDR1 is SGHTA, CDR2 FQGTGA. Trimming removed 6 bases at V and 2 bases at J, with 10 bases between. The CDR3 is 14 amino acids. CDR3 in DNA: TGTGCCAGCAGTTGGGACCTTAACACCGGGGAGCTGTTTTTT. This translates into CASSWDLNTGELFF.

This clonotype was counted at least ten times. V and J are TRBV27 and TRBJ2-4; 9 bases align to TRBD1. Germline trimming cut 4 bases from V and 2 bases from J; bases unmatched to any gene: 9. CDR3 length: 17 amino acids. Germline V CDR1 and CDR2: MNHEY, SMNVEV (reference sequence). CDR3 sequence (DNA): TGTGCCAGCAGTTCCTACGACAGGGGGGAAACCAAAAACATTCAGTACTTC. It translates to CASSSYDRGETKNIQYF.

In this sample, this clonotype turned up many times. This chain connects TRBV6-2 or TRBV6-3 to TRBJ2-2; 9 bases line up with TRBD1. Germline CDR1 MNHEY, CDR2 SVGEGT. The CDR3 runs to 14 residues. V dropped 4 bases and J dropped 5; count of bases not matched to a gene: 2. The CDR3 DNA reads TGTGCCAGCAGTTTGGGGACAGGGACCGGGGAGCTGTTTTTT. It translates to CASSLGTGTGELFF.

This clonotype was recorded a few times. The missing conserved phenylalanine or tryptophan at the end of this CDR3 makes a read error likely. The DNA is left out, because the CDR3 cannot be placed on it with certainty; the CDR3 is given as TCRdb lists it. The rearrangement joins TRBV7-9 to TRBJ2-7; whether TRBD1, the table's D call, matches the DNA was not checked. A total of 11 residues make up the CDR3, ends included. Germline values: CDR1 SEHNR, CDR2 FQNEAQ (reference sequence). CDR3 amino acids: CASSLAASGAR.

This clonotype was recorded many times. The chain uses TRBV20-1 and TRBJ1-1, with D hard to call. Trimming left V 8 bases short and J 3 bases short, with 16 bases between. This CDR3 region has 13 residues. The germline V gene encodes CDR1 DFQATT and CDR2 SNEGSKA (reference sequence). CDR3: CSTARSGHTEAFF. For the CDR3, the DNA is TGCAGTACGGCCCGCAGCGGGCACACTGAAGCTTTCTTT.

With respect to this clonotype: This clone may be a read error of a much larger clone one base away. This sequence joins TRBV28 and TRBJ2-2; D is uncertain. CDR1 and CDR2 (germline): MDHEN, SYDVKM. CDR3 length: 15 residues. The ends were cut back, 3 bases at V and 7 bases at J, with 15 bases in the middle. The CDR3, as DNA: TGTGCCAGCAGTTTCTTAAGGTTTAACGGCGGGGAGCTGTTTTTT. Its translation: CASSFLRFNGGELFF.

J is TRBJ2-7 and V is TRBV28, with 8 positions matching TRBD2. V lost 8 bases, J lost 7 bases, and 19 bases stayed unmatched. Germline assignment: CDR1 MDHEN and CDR2 SYDVKM. The CDR3 runs to 16 residues. The CDR3 region has the DNA TGTGCCAGCGGGTCCCTTACAGCGGGAGACGTGGGGGAGCAGTACTTC. Its protein is CASGSLTAGDVGEQYF. The complete variable domain, with remaining parts taken from reference TRBV28 and TRBJ2-7, reads DVKVTQSSRYLVKRTGEKVFLECVQDMDHENMFWYRQDPGLGLRLIYFSYDVKMKEKGDIPEGYSVSREKKERFSLILESASTNQTSMYLCASGSLTAGDVGEQYFGPGTRLTVT.

Ten or more counts support this clonotype. The chain couples TRBV12-3 or TRBV12-4 to TRBJ2-7; the D is unclear. The CDR3 is made up of 13 amino acids. Trimming stripped 4 bases from V and 3 bases from J, with 10 bases between. CDR3 protein: CASSSTDVYEQYF. Written as DNA, the CDR3 is TGTGCCAGCAGTTCAACGGACGTCTACGAGCAGTACTTC.

In its sample, this clonotype was seen a few times. This chain joins TRBV12-3 or TRBV12-4 and TRBJ2-2; no clear D gene. The CDR3 contains 13 residues. The V gene lost 8 bases and the J gene lost 6 bases, with 13 bases spanning the gap. This CDR3 is CASGRGGAGELFF. The CDR3 DNA reads as TGTGCCAGCGGGCGTGGTGGGGCCGGGGAGCTGTTTTTT.

The V gene is TRBV6-1, the J gene TRBJ2-5; 7 nucleotides align to TRBD1. This CDR3 spans 13 amino acids. Germline assignment: CDR1 MNHNS and CDR2 SASEGT. The ends lost 6 bases at V and 6 bases at J; junction bases unmatched: 7. The CDR3 protein is CASSFTGEKTQYF. The CDR3 bases are TGTGCCAGCAGCTTTACAGGGGAGAAGACCCAGTACTTC.

This clonotype was found a few times. The V call is TRBV7-9, the J call TRBJ2-7; D gene unclear. This CDR3 is built from 12 residues. The V end was cut by 4 bases, the J end by 4 bases, with 8 bases between. Germline V gene sequence: CDR1 SEHNR, CDR2 FQNEAQ (reference sequence). The CDR3 DNA follows: TGTGCCAGCAGCTCCGACCCATACGAGCAGTACTTC. Encoded protein: CASSSDPYEQYF.

This clonotype has at least ten counts. The genes are TRBV28 and TRBJ1-5; D perhaps matches TRBD1 (6 bases). The CDR3 extends over 14 amino acids. Germline loops: CDR1 MDHEN, CDR2 SYDVKM. The germline V and J ends were trimmed by 6 bases and 5 bases, with 14 bases remaining between them. CDR3 DNA sequence: TGTGCCAGCAGCTCCGGACAGCTCGATCAGCCCCAGCATTTT. Translated, it gives CASSSGQLDQPQHF.

This clonotype was seen repeatedly, ten times or more. The J gene is TRBJ1-5, the V gene TRBV27, with 9 positions matching TRBD1. With 8 bases clipped from V and 2 bases from J, the junction kept 10 bases outside the gene matches. Germline V gene sequence: CDR1 MNHEY, CDR2 SMNVEV (reference sequence). The CDR3 has 16 residues. The CDR3 DNA follows: TGTGCCAGCGGCGCGGGACAGGGCGAAGGCAATCAGCCCCAGCATTTT. This sequence encodes CASGAGQGEGNQPQHF.

The chain links TRBV10-3 to TRBJ2-5; 9 nucleotides match TRBD1. The CDR3 is 13 residues long. Germline V gene lookup returns CDR1 ENHRY and CDR2 SYGVKD. The V gene end was trimmed by 5 bases and the J gene end by 5 bases; junction bases not matched to a gene: 3. Here the CDR3 DNA reads TGTGCCATCAGTCGACAGGGGGGGGAGACCCAGTACTTC. Translation gives CAISRQGGETQYF.

The sample holds many counts of this clonotype. The chain uses TRBV29-1 and TRBJ2-7; the match to TRBD2 covers 14 bases. This CDR3 contains 15 residues. V dropped 3 bases and J dropped 3; count of bases not matched to a gene: 4. Germline V gives CDR1 SQVTM, CDR2 ANQGSEA. The DNA for the CDR3 is TGCAGCGTTGAGGGGACTAGCGGGAGTTACTACGAGCAGTACTTC. Residues: CSVEGTSGSYYEQYF.